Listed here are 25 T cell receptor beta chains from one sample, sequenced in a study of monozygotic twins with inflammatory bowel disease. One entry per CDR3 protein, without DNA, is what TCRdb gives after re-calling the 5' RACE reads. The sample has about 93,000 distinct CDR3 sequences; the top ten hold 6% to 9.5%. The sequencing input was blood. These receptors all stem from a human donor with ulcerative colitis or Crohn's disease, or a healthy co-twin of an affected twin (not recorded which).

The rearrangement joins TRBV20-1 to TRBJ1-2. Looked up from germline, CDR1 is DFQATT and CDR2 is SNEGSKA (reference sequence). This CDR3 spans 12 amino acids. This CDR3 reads CSAMNDAYGYTF.

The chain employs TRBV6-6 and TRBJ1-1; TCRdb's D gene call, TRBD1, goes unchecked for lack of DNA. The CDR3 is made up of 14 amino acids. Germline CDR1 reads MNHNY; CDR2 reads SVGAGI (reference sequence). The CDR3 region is CASSYGGQNTEAFF.

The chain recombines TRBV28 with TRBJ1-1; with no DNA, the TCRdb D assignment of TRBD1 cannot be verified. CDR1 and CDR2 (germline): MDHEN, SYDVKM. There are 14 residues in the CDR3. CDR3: CASSPGTERTEAFF.

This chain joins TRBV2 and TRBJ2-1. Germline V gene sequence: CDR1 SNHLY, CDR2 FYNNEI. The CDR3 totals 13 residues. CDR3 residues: CASGLLTHNEQFF.

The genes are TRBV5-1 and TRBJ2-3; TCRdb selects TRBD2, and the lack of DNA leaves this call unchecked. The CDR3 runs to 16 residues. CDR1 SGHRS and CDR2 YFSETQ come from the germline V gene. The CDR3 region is CASESSGASFTDTQYF.

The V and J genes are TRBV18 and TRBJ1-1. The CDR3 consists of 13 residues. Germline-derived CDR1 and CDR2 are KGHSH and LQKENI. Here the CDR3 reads CASSPDIQTEAFF.

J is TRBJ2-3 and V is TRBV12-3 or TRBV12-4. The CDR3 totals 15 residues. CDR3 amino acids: CASSFGGTTTDTQYF.

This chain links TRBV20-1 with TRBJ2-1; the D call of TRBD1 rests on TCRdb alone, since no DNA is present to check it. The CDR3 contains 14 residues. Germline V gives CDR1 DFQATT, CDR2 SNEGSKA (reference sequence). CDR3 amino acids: CSARPRVIYNEQFF.

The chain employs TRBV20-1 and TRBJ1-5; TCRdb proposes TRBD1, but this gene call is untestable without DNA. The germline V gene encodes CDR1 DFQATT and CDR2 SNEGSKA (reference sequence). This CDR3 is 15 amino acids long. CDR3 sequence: CSATGGQGGNQPQHF.

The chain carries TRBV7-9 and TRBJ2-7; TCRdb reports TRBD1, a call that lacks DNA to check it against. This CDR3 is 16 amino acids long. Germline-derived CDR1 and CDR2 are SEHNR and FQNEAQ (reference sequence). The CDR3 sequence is CASSSQGPRGTYEQYF.

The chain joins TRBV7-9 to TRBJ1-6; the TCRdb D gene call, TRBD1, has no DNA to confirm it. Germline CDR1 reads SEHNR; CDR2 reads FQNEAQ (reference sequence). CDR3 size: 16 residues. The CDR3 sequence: CATHPTGTGIDSPLHF.

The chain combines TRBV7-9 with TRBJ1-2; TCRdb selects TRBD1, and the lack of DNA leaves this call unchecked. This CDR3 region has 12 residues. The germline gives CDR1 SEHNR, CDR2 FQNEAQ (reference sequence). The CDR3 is CAVLEQSYGYTF.

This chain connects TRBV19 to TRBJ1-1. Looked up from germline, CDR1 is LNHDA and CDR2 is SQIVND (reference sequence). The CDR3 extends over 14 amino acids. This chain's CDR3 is CASNKNPMNTEAFF.

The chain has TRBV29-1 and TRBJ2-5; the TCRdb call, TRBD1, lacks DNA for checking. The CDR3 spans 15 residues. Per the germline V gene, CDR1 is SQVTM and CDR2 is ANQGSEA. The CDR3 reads CSFSTGGGFQETQYF.

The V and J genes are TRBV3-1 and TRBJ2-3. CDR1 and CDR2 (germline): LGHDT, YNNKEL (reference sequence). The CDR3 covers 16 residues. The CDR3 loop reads CASSQVSNWAGDTQYF.

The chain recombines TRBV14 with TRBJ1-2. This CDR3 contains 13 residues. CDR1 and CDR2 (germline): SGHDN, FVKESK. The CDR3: CASSQQQNYGYTF.

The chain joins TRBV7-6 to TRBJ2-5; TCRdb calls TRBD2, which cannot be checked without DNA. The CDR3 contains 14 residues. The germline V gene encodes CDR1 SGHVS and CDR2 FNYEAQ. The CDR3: CASSPLPGKETQYF.

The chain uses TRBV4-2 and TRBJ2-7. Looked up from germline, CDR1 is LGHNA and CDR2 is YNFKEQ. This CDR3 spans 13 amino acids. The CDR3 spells CASSQDKSHEQYF.

The CDR3 loop is CASSATDNFNYGYTF. This chain connects TRBV12-3 or TRBV12-4 to TRBJ1-2; TCRdb reports TRBD1, a call that lacks DNA to check it against. CDR3 length: 15 amino acids.

This CDR3 reads CASSVGQGGQPQHF. This chain uses TRBV9 with TRBJ1-5; TCRdb indicates TRBD1, and absent DNA this call remains unverified. The germline CDR1 and CDR2 sequences are SGDLS and YYNGEE. The CDR3 contains 14 residues.

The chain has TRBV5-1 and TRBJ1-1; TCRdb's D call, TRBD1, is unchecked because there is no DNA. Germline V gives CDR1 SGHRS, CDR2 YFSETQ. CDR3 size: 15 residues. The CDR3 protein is CASSLGVGGSDEAFF.

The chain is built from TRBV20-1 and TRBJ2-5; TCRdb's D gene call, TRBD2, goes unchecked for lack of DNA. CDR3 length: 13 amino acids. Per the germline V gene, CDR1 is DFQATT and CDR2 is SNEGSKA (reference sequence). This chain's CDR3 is CSASAGGGETQYF.

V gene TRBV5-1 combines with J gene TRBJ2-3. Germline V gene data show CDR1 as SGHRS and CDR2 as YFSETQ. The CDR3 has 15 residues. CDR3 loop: CASSLNGVSTDTQYF.

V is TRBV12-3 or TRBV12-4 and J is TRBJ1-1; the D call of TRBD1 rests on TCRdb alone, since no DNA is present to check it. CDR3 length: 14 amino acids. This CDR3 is CASTPRTENTEAFF.

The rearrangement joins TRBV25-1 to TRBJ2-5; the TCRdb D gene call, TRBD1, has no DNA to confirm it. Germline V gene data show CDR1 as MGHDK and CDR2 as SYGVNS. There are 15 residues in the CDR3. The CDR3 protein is CASSEGQGPQETQYF. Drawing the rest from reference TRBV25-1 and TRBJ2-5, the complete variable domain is EADIYQTPRYLVIGTGKKITLECSQTMGHDKMYWYQQDPGMELHLIHYSYGVNSTEKGDLSSESTVSRIRTEHFPLTLESARPSHTSQYLCASSEGQGPQETQYFGPGTRLLVL.